These 12 T cell receptor beta chains originate from one sample sequenced in a study of OX40 agonist ivuxolimab in advanced cancers. Here immunoSEQ multiplex PCR was the method, and the copy in TCRdb shows in-frame clones only, minus some. The table lists over 25,000 clones, roughly 80% of them singletons. Sequences were derived from CD4+ or CD8+ T cells sorted from blood, sampled in a trial of the OX40 agonist ivuxolimab. All receptors derive from an adult with an advanced solid tumor such as melanoma, head and neck, liver or kidney cancer.

Remarks on this clone: The junction differs from germline at one of its ends, possibly a read error. This chain connects TRBV27 to TRBJ2-1; TRBD2 aligns across 12 bases. This CDR3 contains 18 residues. The germline CDR1 and CDR2 sequences are MNHEY and SMNVEV (reference sequence). The CDR3 protein is CVSSSPRLAGGSGNEQFF. DNA for the CDR3: TGTGTCAGCAGTTCACCAAGGCTAGCGGGAGGGTCGGGAAATGAGCAGTTCTTC.

The gene calls are TRBV7-9 and TRBJ2-5; TRBD1 is a possible D gene (5 bases). The germline V and J ends were trimmed by 4 bases and 5 bases, with 11 bases remaining between them. CDR3 length: 13 amino acids. From germline, CDR1 is SEHNR and CDR2 FQNEAQ (reference sequence). CDR3 protein: CASSSDNWETQYF. As DNA, the CDR3 is TGTGCCAGCAGCTCGGACAATTGGGAGACCCAGTACTTC.

This chain joins TRBV9 and TRBJ2-1; 7 nucleotides align to TRBD2. Per germline, CDR1 SGDLS and CDR2 YYNGEE. CDR3 length equals 15 residues. V shed 7 bases, J shed 8 bases, and the junction held 15 bases outside the gene matches. This chain's CDR3 is CASSPGLLLVDEQFF. The CDR3 nucleotides are TGTGCCAGCTCGCCGGGACTACTTCTTGTCGATGAGCAGTTCTTC.

The J gene is TRBJ2-1, the V gene TRBV19; TRBD2 matches at 10 bases. J lost 1 base, V lost 8 bases, and 5 bases had no gene match. There are 15 residues in the CDR3. From germline, CDR1 is LNHDA and CDR2 SQIVND (reference sequence). CDR3 nucleotide sequence: TGTGCCAGTTCTAGCGGGGGTTATTCCTACAATGAGCAGTTCTTC. It specifies CASSSGGYSYNEQFF. The complete variable domain, with remaining parts taken from reference TRBV19 and TRBJ2-1, reads DGGITQSPKYLFRKEGQNVTLSCEQNLNHDAMYWYRQDPGQGLRLIYYSQIVNDFQKGDIAEGYSVSREKKESFPLTVTSAQKNPTAFYLCASSSGGYSYNEQFFGPGTRLTVL.

The chain links TRBV5-5 to TRBJ2-6; D uncertain. The germline V gene has CDR1 SGHKS and CDR2 YYEKEE (reference sequence). V shed 7 bases and J shed 5 bases, with 22 bases lying between them. The CDR3 contains 17 residues. CDR3 amino acids: CASGFTVSQSRANVLTF. The CDR3 region has the DNA TGTGCCAGCGGGTTCACTGTCTCGCAAAGTCGGGCCAACGTCCTGACTTTC.

The chain couples TRBV7-9 to TRBJ2-5; 11 bases fit TRBD2. Trimming removed 6 bases from V and 5 bases from J; junction bases left unmatched: 17. There are 18 residues in the CDR3. Germline CDR1 reads SEHNR; CDR2 reads FQNEAQ (reference sequence). As DNA, the CDR3 is TGTGCCAGCAGTACAAGGGGGACTAGCGGACCTAGGGGGGAGACCCAGTACTTC. This sequence encodes CASSTRGTSGPRGETQYF.

V gene TRBV7-9 combines with J gene TRBJ2-7, with TRBD1 matching 8 bases. Germline V gives CDR1 SEHNR, CDR2 FQNEAQ (reference sequence). With V trimmed by 5 bases and J by 2 bases, 5 bases remained unmatched. CDR3 length: 14 amino acids. This CDR3 is CASSIGTGAYEQYF. The CDR3 nucleotides are TGTGCCAGCAGCATTGGGACAGGAGCCTACGAGCAGTACTTC.

The chain links TRBV7-3 to TRBJ2-3; D is perhaps TRBD1 or TRBD2 (6 bases each). Per the germline V gene, CDR1 is SGHTA and CDR2 is FQGTGA. CDR3 size: 14 residues. Trimming left V 3 bases short and J 3 bases short, with 10 bases between. The DNA for the CDR3 is TGTGCCAGCAGCTTCGGGGGCGGGACAGATACGCAGTATTTT. Translation: CASSFGGGTDTQYF. Using reference TRBV7-3 and TRBJ2-3 for the parts outside the CDR3, the full variable domain is GAGVSQTPSNKVTEKGKYVELRCDPISGHTALYWYRQSLGQGPEFLIYFQGTGAADDSGLPNDRFFAVRPEGSVSTLKIQRTERGDSAVYLCASSFGGGTDTQYFGPGTRLTVL.

CDR3: CASSPGTGSNIQYF. The CDR3 nucleotides are TGTGCCAGCAGCCCCGGGACAGGGAGCAACATTCAGTACTTC. This chain uses TRBV7-9 with TRBJ2-4; 9 bases match TRBD1. The germline V gene encodes CDR1 SEHNR and CDR2 FQNEAQ (reference sequence). V shed 5 bases and J 7 bases; nucleotides not matched to a gene: 6. This CDR3 has 14 residues.

The chain couples TRBV5-4 to TRBJ2-7, with D perhaps matching TRBD1 (5 bases). The CDR3 totals 14 residues. Germline CDR1 reads SGHNT; CDR2 reads YYREEE (reference sequence). Trimming took off 5 bases at V and 0 bases at J, with 12 bases between the two ends. The CDR3 region is CASRLWGDSYEQYF. The CDR3 region has the DNA TGTGCCAGCAGGCTCTGGGGCGACTCCTACGAGCAGTACTTC. Full variable domain (remainder filled in from reference TRBV5-4 and TRBJ2-7): ETGVTQSPTHLIKTRGQQVTLRCSSQSGHNTVSWYQQALGQGPQFIFQYYREEENGRGNFPPRFSGLQFPNYSSELNVNALELDDSALYLCASRLWGDSYEQYFGPGTRLTVT.

In this sample, this clone turned up a few times. The V call is TRBV4-1, the J call TRBJ2-6, with a possible D match to TRBD2 (6 bases). In germline, CDR1 is MGHRA, CDR2 YSYEKL. With 4 bases removed from V and 4 bases from J, the gap between germline ends came to 17 bases. The CDR3 consists of 17 residues. The CDR3 loop is CASSRKGGTPGANVLTF. The CDR3 DNA reads TGCGCCAGCAGCCGAAAGGGAGGCACTCCCGGGGCCAACGTCCTGACTTTC.

The chain uses TRBV7-9 and TRBJ2-5, with 11 bases fitting TRBD1. CDR1 is SEHNR, CDR2 FQNEAQ, per germline (reference sequence). There are 17 residues in the CDR3. Trimming cost V 5 bases and J 1 base; bases outside gene matches: 9. In DNA, the CDR3 is TGTGCCAGCAGCCCCCCGGACAGGGGGCTTGGCCAAGAGACCCAGTACTTC. It encodes CASSPPDRGLGQETQYF.